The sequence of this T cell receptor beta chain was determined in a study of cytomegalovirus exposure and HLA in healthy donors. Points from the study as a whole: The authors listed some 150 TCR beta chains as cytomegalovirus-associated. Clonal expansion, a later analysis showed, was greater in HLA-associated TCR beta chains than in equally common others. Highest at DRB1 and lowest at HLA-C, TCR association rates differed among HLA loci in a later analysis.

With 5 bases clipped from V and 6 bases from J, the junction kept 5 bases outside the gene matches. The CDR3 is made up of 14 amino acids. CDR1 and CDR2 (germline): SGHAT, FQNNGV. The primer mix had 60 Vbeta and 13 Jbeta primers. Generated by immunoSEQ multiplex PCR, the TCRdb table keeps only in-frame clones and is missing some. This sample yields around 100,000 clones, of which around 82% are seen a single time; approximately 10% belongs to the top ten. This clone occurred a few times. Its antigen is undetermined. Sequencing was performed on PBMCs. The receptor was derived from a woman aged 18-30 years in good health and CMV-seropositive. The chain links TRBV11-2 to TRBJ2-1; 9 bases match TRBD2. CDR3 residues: CASSIGTSSNEQFF. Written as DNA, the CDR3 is TGTGCCAGCAGCATCGGGACTAGCTCCAATGAGCAGTTCTTC.